Presented here are 20 T cell receptor beta chains from one specimen sequenced in a study of cytomegalovirus exposure and HLA in healthy donors. Produced via immunoSEQ multiplex PCR; TCRdb's table is partial and in-frame only. The table includes hundreds of thousands of clones, over 75% detected once. The sequenced sample consisted of PBMCs. These receptors came from a young woman in good health and CMV-seronegative.

The chain joins TRBV13 to TRBJ2-3, with 11 bases aligning to TRBD2. The CDR3 is 15 amino acids. The germline V gene encodes CDR1 PRHDT and CDR2 FYEKMQ (reference sequence). J was trimmed by 6 bases and V by 5 bases; bases with no gene match: 7. CDR3 region: CASSRTSGSWDTQYF. The CDR3 DNA reads as TGTGCCAGCAGCCGAACTAGCGGGAGTTGGGATACGCAGTATTTT. Using reference TRBV13 and TRBJ2-3 for the parts outside the CDR3, the full variable domain is AAGVIQSPRHLIKEKRETATLKCYPIPRHDTVYWYQQGPGQDPQFLISFYEKMQSDKGSIPDRFSAQQFSDYHSELNMSSLELGDSALYFCASSRTSGSWDTQYFGPGTRLTVL.

The chain links TRBV7-2 to TRBJ1-1, with no clear D. Trimming left V 5 bases short and J 1 base short, with 8 bases between. This CDR3 comprises 13 residues. Per the germline V gene, CDR1 is SGHTA and CDR2 is FQGNSA. DNA of the CDR3: TGTGCCAGCAGCCTAAATCGGAACACTGAAGCTTTCTTT. It encodes CASSLNRNTEAFF.

The V gene is TRBV5-1, the J gene TRBJ2-1; perhaps TRBD2 as D (6 bases). CDR1 and CDR2 (germline): SGHRS, YFSETQ. Trimming took off 3 bases at V and 6 bases at J, with 16 bases between the two ends. CDR3 length: 15 residues. The CDR3 DNA is TGCGCCAGCAGCTCCGCCTTGGGCGGGGCCAATGAGCAGTTCTTC. It is translated as CASSSALGGANEQFF.

This sequence joins TRBV23-1 and TRBJ1-5, with TRBD1 matching 8 bases. TRBV23-1 qualifies as an ORF whose function is uncertain. The CDR3 totals 17 residues. V was clipped by 3 bases and J by 0 bases; unmatched bases: 7. The chain's CDR3 is CASSHSDRECSNQPQHF. CDR3 coding DNA: TGCGCCAGCAGTCACTCGGACAGGGAATGTAGCAATCAGCCCCAGCATTTT.

The rearrangement joins TRBV7-2 to TRBJ2-7; unclear D gene. The CDR3 consists of 13 residues. Germline CDR1 and CDR2: SGHTA and FQGNSA. Trimming pared 6 bases from V and 3 bases from J, leaving 12 bases between. The CDR3 sequence is CASSPATDYEQYF. The CDR3 DNA follows: TGTGCCAGCAGTCCAGCGACCGACTACGAGCAGTACTTC.

CDR3 in amino acids: CASSRTSGTYNEQFF. In nucleotides, the CDR3 is TGTGCCAGCAGTCGAACTAGCGGGACATACAATGAGCAGTTCTTC. J is TRBJ2-1 and V is TRBV2, with 10 bases identical to TRBD2. The CDR3 is made up of 15 amino acids. Trimming at V came to 5 bases and at J to 4 bases, leaving 5 bases not matched to a gene. The germline V gene encodes CDR1 SNHLY and CDR2 FYNNEI.

J is TRBJ2-1 and V is TRBV2; D might be TRBD2 (6 bases). Deletions cut 2 bases from V and 7 bases from J, with 9 bases between. The CDR3 consists of 13 residues. Germline CDR1 is SNHLY and CDR2 is FYNNEI. CDR3 protein: CASSEQGLNEQFF. The DNA for the CDR3 is TGTGCCAGCAGTGAACAGGGACTTAATGAGCAGTTCTTC.

This sequence joins TRBV7-9 and TRBJ2-7, with 11 bases lining up with TRBD2. The V gene's germline CDR1 is SEHNR and CDR2 FQNEAQ (reference sequence). CDR3 length: 16 amino acids. Trimming took 5 bases from V and 1 from J; bases not matched to a gene: 7. Written as DNA, the CDR3 is TGTGCCAGCAGCCATGGACTAGCGGGTGGTTCCTACGAGCAGTACTTC. Protein product: CASSHGLAGGSYEQYF. Combining the CDR3 with reference TRBV7-9 and TRBJ2-7 gives the whole variable domain DTGVSQNPRHKITKRGQNVTFRCDPISEHNRLYWYRQTLGQGPEFLTYFQNEAQLEKSRLLSDRFSAERPKGSFSTLEIQRTEQGDSAMYLCASSHGLAGGSYEQYFGPGTRLTVT.

This clone occurred once. The chain employs TRBV28 and TRBJ2-7; the D is unclear. V gave up 6 bases and J gave up 2 bases, with 8 bases separating them. In germline, CDR1 is MDHEN, CDR2 SYDVKM. CDR3 length equals 12 residues. The CDR3 is CASSRVPYEQYF. CDR3 bases: TGTGCCAGCAGCCGCGTCCCCTACGAGCAGTACTTC.

V and J are TRBV2 and TRBJ2-1, with 7 bases fitting TRBD1. The length of the CDR3 is 16 residues. The V gene's germline CDR1 is SNHLY and CDR2 FYNNEI. V shed 6 bases, J shed 4 bases, and the junction held 12 bases outside the gene matches. CDR3 amino acids: CASSPGQVSPYNEQFF. The CDR3 bases are TGTGCCAGCAGCCCAGGACAGGTTTCTCCTTACAATGAGCAGTTCTTC.

This clone was picked up one time. V gene TRBV30 combines with J gene TRBJ1-6, with TRBD1 matching over 7 bases. Germline CDR1 GTSNPN, CDR2 SVGIG (reference sequence). There are 14 residues in the CDR3. The trim removed 3 bases at V and 7 bases at J, leaving 6 bases unmatched. This CDR3 is CAWSNNRGNSPLHF. CDR3 in DNA: TGTGCCTGGAGCAACAACAGGGGCAATTCACCCCTCCACTTT.

This chain links TRBV18 with TRBJ2-3, with no clear D. Between the trimmed V and J ends, which lost 3 bases and 0 bases, there was a span of 7 bases. CDR1 and CDR2 from the germline V gene are KGHSH and LQKENI. The CDR3 is 14 residues long. CDR3 residues: CASSPSHSTDTQYF. For the CDR3, the DNA is TGTGCCAGCTCACCTAGTCACAGCACAGATACGCAGTATTTT.

CDR3 region: CASRPASGPDQPQHF. As DNA, the CDR3 is TGTGCCAGCAGACCGGCTAGCGGGCCGGATCAGCCCCAGCATTTT. The chain employs TRBV28 and TRBJ1-5; D is ambiguous. This CDR3 has 15 amino acids. Germline values: CDR1 MDHEN, CDR2 SYDVKM. Between the trimmed V and J ends, which lost 6 bases and 5 bases, there was a span of 17 bases.

CDR3 amino acids: CASSLRLTGGAVIGEQYF. The CDR3 DNA reads TGCGCCAGCAGCTTGAGGTTGACAGGGGGCGCGGTGATTGGAGAGCAGTACTTC. The chain employs TRBV5-1 and TRBJ2-7; 10 bases are a match to TRBD1. V trimming: 1 base; J trimming: 7 bases; junction bases outside the gene matches: 17. Germline V gene sequence: CDR1 SGHRS, CDR2 YFSETQ. The CDR3 extends over 18 amino acids.

This clone appeared a single time. The rearrangement joins TRBV5-6 to TRBJ2-3, with TRBD1 matching over 9 bases. CDR3 length: 15 residues. The V gene end was trimmed by 6 bases and the J gene end by 10 bases; junction bases not matched to a gene: 15. Germline CDR1 SGHDT, CDR2 YYEEEE. This CDR3 reads CASTAGTGREVSQYF. CDR3 nucleotide sequence: TGTGCCAGCACCGCCGGGACAGGGCGTGAGGTTTCGCAGTATTTT.

This clone was detected a few times. The rearrangement joins TRBV6-1 to TRBJ1-2; 9 bases agree with TRBD1. Germline trimming cut 6 bases from V and 2 bases from J; bases unmatched to any gene: 4. The CDR3 runs 14 residues. Germline-derived CDR1 and CDR2 are MNHNS and SASEGT. The CDR3 reads CASRGTGTNYGYTF. Written as DNA, the CDR3 is TGTGCCAGCAGGGGGACAGGGACGAACTATGGCTACACCTTC.

A few counts support this clone. The rearrangement links TRBV10-2 to TRBJ1-2; D ambiguous. This CDR3 spans 13 amino acids. Germline V gives CDR1 WSHSY, CDR2 SAAADI. V was trimmed by 4 bases and J by 5 bases, leaving 11 bases between them. The CDR3 protein is CASSARGGYGYTF. The CDR3 coding sequence is TGCGCCAGCAGTGCCCGGGGAGGGTATGGCTACACCTTC.

The chain recombines TRBV5-1 with TRBJ2-6; TRBD1 might be the D (6 bases). Per the germline V gene, CDR1 is SGHRS and CDR2 is YFSETQ. Trimming cost V 4 bases and J 2 bases, with 16 bases left between them. This CDR3 is built from 17 residues. In nucleotides, the CDR3 is TGCGCCAGCAGCAGACGAAACAGGGTCCCTGGGGCCAACGTCCTGACTTTC. It translates to CASSRRNRVPGANVLTF.

As concerns this clone: At one end the junction does not follow the germline gene, possibly because of a read error. The V gene is TRBV7-7, the J gene TRBJ2-5; TRBD1 matches 8 bases. There are 15 residues in the CDR3. Germline CDR1 reads SSHAT; CDR2 reads FNYEAQ (reference sequence). The CDR3 here is CASSLGQGLVETQYF. DNA of the CDR3: TGTGCTAGCAGCTTAGGACAGGGCCTCGTTGAGACCCAGTACTTC. The variable domain in full, with the rest retrieved from reference TRBV7-7 and TRBJ2-5, is GAGVSQSPRYKVTKRGQDVTLRCDPISSHATLYWYQQALGQGPEFLTYFNYEAQPDKSGLPSDRFSAERPEGSISTLTIQRTEQRDSAMYRCASSLGQGLVETQYFGPGTRLLVL.

The chain recombines TRBV27 with TRBJ2-7; 8 bases align to TRBD1. Trimming cost V 3 bases and J 6 bases; bases outside gene matches: 4. Germline V gives CDR1 MNHEY, CDR2 SMNVEV (reference sequence). CDR3 length equals 13 residues. The CDR3 is CASSFGTGTEQYF. The CDR3 DNA reads TGTGCCAGCAGTTTCGGGACAGGTACCGAGCAGTACTTC.